This TCR beta chain derives from a study of blood T cell repertoires in COVID-19. The CDR3 sequence is 14 residues long. Trimming took 0 bases from V and 4 from J, leaving 9 bases between them. CDR1 is SGHDN, CDR2 FVKESK, per germline. Enrolled during active infection, Seattle patients were then followed longitudinally. Original data processing: Amplification of reference gene primers provided the estimated nucleated cell counts. Data came from immunoSEQ multiplex PCR; TCRdb stores just in-frame clones and leaves some out. For V, J and clone size, that table is used; D and trimming come from the DNA. Among roughly 100,000 clones listed, roughly 92% were seen once.

The source is a woman between 50 and 59 years old with COVID-19, enrolled during active disease. This sequence joins TRBV14 and TRBJ1-1; D is uncertain. Material for sequencing was peripheral blood. CDR3 region: CASSQEGRATEAFF. The CDR3 DNA reads TGTGCCAGCAGCCAAGAAGGGCGGGCCACTGAAGCTTTCTTT.